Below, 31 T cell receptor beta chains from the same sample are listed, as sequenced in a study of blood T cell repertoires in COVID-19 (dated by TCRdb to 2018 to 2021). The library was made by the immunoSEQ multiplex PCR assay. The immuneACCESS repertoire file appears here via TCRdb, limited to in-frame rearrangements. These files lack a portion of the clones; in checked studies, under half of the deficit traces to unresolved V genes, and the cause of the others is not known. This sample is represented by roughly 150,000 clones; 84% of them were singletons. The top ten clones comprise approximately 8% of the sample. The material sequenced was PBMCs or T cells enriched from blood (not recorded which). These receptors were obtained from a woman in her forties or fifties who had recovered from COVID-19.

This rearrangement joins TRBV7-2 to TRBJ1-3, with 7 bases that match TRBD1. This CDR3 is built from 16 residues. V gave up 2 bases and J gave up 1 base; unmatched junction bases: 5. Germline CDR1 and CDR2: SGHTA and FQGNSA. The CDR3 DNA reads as TGTGCCAGCAGCTTAACAGGGGAATTATCTGGAAACACCATATATTTT. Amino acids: CASSLTGELSGNTIYF.

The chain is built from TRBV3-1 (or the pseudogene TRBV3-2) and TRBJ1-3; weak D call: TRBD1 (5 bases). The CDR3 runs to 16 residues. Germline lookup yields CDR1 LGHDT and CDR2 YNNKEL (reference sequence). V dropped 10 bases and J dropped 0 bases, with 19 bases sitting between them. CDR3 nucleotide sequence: TGTGCCACATCGCTACAAGGGGTGGGCTCTGGAAACACCATATATTTT. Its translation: CATSLQGVGSGNTIYF.

The CDR3 loop is CASTATSGGYNEQFF. In DNA form, the CDR3 reads TGTGCCAGTACCGCGACTAGCGGGGGTTACAATGAGCAGTTCTTC. This rearrangement joins TRBV19 to TRBJ2-1, with 12 bases identical to TRBD2. V was clipped by 7 bases and J by 4 bases; unmatched bases: 5. The germline CDR1 and CDR2 sequences are LNHDA and SQIVND (reference sequence). The CDR3 covers 15 residues.

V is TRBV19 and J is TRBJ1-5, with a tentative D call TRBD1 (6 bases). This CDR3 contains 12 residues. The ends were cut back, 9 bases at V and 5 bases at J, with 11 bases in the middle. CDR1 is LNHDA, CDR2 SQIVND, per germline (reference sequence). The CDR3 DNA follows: TGTGCCAGCCGGGACAAGGATCAGCCCCAGCATTTT. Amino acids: CASRDKDQPQHF.

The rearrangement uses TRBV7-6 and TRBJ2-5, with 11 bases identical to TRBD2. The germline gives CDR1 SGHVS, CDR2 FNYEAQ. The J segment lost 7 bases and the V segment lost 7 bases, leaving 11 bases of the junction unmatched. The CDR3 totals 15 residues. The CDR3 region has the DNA TGTGCCAGCACCCTACTAGCGGGAGCCCGGGGGACCCAGTACTTC. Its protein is CASTLLAGARGTQYF.

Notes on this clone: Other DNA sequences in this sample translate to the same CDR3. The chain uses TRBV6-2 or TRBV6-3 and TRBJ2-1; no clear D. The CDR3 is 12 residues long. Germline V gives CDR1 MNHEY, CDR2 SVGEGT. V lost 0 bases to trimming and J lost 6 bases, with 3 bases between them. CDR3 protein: CASSYSSNEQFF. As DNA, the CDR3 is TGTGCCAGCAGTTACTCGAGCAATGAGCAGTTCTTC.

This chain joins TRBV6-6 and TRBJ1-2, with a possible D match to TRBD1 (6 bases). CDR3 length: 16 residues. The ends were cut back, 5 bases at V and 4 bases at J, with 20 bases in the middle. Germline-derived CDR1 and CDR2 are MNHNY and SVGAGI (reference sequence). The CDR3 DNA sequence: TGTGCCAGCAGTCGAGGGGTGGGGGCCCTATTCTATGGCTACACCTTC. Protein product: CASSRGVGALFYGYTF.

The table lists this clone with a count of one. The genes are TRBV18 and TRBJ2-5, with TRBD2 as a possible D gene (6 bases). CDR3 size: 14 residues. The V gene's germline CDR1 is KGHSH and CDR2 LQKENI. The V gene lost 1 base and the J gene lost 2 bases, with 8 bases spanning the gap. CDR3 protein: CASSPRDLQETQYF. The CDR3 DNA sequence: TGTGCCAGCTCACCACGGGACTTACAAGAGACCCAGTACTTC.

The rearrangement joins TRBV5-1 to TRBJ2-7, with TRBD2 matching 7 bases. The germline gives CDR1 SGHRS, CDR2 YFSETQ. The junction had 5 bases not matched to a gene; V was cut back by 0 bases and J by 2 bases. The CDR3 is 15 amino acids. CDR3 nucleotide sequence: TGCGCCAGCAGCTTGGCTAGCGGAAATACCTACGAGCAGTACTTC. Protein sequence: CASSLASGNTYEQYF.

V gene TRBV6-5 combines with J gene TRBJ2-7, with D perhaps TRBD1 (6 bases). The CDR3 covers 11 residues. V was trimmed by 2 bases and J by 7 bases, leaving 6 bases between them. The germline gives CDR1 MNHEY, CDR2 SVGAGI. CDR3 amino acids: CASSYGTEQYF. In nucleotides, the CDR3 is TGTGCCAGCAGTTACGGGACAGAGCAGTACTTC.

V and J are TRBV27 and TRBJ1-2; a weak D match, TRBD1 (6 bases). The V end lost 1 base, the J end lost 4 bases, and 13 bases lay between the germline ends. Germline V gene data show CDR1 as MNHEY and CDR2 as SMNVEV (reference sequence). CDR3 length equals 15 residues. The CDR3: CASSLFAGGTYGYTF. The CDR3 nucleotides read TGTGCCAGCAGTTTATTTGCGGGGGGCACCTATGGCTACACCTTC.

The chain's CDR3 is CSASSGGNYEQYF. The CDR3 DNA is TGCAGTGCTAGTAGCGGGGGGAACTACGAGCAGTACTTC. The V gene is TRBV20-1, the J gene TRBJ2-7, with TRBD2 identical over 10 bases. Germline V gives CDR1 DFQATT, CDR2 SNEGSKA (reference sequence). V lost 3 bases to trimming and J lost 3 bases; unmatched junction nucleotides: 2. The CDR3 sequence is 13 residues long.

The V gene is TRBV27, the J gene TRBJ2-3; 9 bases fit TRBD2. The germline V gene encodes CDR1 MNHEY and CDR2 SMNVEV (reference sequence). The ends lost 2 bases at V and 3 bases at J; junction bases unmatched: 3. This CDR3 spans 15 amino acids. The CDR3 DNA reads TGTGCCAGCAGTTTACTAGCGGGAACGACAGATACGCAGTATTTT. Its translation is CASSLLAGTTDTQYF.

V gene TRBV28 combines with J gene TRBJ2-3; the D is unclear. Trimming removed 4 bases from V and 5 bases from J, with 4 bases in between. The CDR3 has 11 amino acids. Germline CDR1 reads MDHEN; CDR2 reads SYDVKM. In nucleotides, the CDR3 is TGTGCCAGCAGTTCCATAGATACGCAGTATTTT. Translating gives CASSSIDTQYF.

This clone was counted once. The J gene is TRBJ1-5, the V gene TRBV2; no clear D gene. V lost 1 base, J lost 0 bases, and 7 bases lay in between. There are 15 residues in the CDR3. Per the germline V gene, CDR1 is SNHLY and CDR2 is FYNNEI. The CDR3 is CASSEGQSSNQPQHF. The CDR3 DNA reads TGTGCCAGCAGTGAAGGGCAATCTAGCAATCAGCCCCAGCATTTT.

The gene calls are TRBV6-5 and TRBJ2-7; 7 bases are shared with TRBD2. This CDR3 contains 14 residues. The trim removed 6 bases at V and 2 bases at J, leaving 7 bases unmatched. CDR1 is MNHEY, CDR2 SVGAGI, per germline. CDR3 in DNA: TGTGCCAGCAGACCCGGGAGGTCCGCCTACGAGCAGTACTTC. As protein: CASRPGRSAYEQYF.

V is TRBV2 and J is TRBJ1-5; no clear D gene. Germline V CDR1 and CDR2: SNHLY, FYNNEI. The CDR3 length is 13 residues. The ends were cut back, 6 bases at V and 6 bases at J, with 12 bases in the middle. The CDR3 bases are TGTGCCAGCAGGATTGGTTACACTCAGCCCCAGCATTTT. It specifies CASRIGYTQPQHF.

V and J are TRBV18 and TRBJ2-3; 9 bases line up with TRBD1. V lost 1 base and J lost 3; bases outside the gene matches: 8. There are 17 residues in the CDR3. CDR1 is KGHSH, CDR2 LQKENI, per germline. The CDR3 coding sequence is TGTGCCAGCTCACCACTTTCCGGACAGGGGTCGACAGATACGCAGTATTTT. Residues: CASSPLSGQGSTDTQYF.

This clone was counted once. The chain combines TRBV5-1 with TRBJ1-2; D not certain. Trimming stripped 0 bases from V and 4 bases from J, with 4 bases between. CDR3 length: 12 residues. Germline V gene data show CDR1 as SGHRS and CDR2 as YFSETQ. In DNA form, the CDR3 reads TGCGCCAGCAGCTTGGCGGTCTATGGCTACACCTTC. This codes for CASSLAVYGYTF.

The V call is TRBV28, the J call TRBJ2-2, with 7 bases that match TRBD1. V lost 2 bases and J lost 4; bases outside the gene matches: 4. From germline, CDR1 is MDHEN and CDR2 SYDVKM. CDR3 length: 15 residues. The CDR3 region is CASSLPAGGTGELFF. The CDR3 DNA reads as TGTGCCAGCAGTTTACCTGCAGGGGGCACCGGGGAGCTGTTTTTT.

The CDR3 DNA reads as TGCAGTGCTAAGACAGGGTCACCCCTCCACTTT. Amino acids: CSAKTGSPLHF. The chain has TRBV20-1 and TRBJ1-6; 7 nucleotides align to TRBD1. The CDR3 sequence is 11 residues long. V dropped 4 bases and J dropped 10; count of bases not matched to a gene: 1. CDR1 is DFQATT, CDR2 SNEGSKA, per germline (reference sequence).

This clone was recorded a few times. CDR3 DNA sequence: TGTGCCAGCACTTTGGCGGGAGGTCCAGATACGCAGTATTTT. Residues: CASTLAGGPDTQYF. V usage is TRBV6-5 and J usage is TRBJ2-3; 8 nucleotides agree with TRBD2. Germline assignment: CDR1 MNHEY and CDR2 SVGAGI. Germline trimming cut 7 bases from V and 4 bases from J; bases unmatched to any gene: 7. The CDR3 sequence is 14 residues long.

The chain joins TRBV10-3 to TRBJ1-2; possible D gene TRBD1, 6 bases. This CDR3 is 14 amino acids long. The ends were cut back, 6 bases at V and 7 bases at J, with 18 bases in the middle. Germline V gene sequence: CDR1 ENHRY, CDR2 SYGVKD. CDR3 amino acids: CAIRTTGMGPGYTF. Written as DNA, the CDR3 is TGTGCCATCAGAACCACAGGGATGGGCCCTGGCTACACCTTC.

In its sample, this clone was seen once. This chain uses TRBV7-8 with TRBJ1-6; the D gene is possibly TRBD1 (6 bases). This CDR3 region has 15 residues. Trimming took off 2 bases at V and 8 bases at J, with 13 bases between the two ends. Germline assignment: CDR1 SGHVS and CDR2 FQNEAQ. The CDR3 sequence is CASSLIGGSDSPLHF. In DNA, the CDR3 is TGTGCCAGCAGCTTAATAGGGGGTTCGGATTCACCCCTCCACTTT.

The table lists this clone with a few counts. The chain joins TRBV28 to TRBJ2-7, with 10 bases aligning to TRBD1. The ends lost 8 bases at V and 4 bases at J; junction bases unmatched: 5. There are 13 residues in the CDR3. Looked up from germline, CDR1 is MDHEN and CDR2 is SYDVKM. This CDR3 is CASGDRGPYEQYF. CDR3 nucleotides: TGTGCCAGCGGTGACAGGGGGCCTTACGAGCAGTACTTC.

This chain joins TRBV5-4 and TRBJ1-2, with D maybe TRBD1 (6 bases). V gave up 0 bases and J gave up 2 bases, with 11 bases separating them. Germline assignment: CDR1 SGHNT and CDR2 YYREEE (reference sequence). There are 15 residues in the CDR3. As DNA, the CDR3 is TGTGCCAGCAGCTTGGTCTCCGGGACAAACTATGGCTACACCTTC. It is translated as CASSLVSGTNYGYTF.

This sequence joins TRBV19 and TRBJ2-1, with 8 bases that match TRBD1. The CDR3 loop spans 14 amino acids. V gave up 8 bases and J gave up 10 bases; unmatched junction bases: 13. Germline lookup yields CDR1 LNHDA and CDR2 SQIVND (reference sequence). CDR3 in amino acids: CASSDREPSREQFF. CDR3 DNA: TGTGCCAGTTCGGACAGGGAACCATCGCGGGAGCAGTTCTTC.

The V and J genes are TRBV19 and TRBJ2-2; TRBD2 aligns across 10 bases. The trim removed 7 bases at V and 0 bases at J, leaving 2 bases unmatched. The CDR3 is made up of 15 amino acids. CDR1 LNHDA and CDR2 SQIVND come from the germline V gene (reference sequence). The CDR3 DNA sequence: TGTGCCAGTATGGGACTAGCGCCGAACACCGGGGAGCTGTTTTTT. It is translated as CASMGLAPNTGELFF.

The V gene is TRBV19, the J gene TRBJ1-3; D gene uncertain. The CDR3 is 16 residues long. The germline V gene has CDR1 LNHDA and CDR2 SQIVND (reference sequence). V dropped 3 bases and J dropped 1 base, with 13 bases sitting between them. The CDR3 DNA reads TGTGCCAGTAGTATGGCGTTGGGGAGGTCTGGAAACACCATATATTTT. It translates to CASSMALGRSGNTIYF.

CDR3 nucleotide sequence: TGTGCCAGCACACGGGCAGCGGGGGCCTACAATGAGCAGTTCTTC. Its translation: CASTRAAGAYNEQFF. This chain links TRBV6-5 with TRBJ2-1; 8 nucleotides align to TRBD2. The CDR3 loop spans 15 amino acids. CDR1 and CDR2 from the germline V gene are MNHEY and SVGAGI. Trimming took 7 bases from V and 2 from J; bases not matched to a gene: 7.

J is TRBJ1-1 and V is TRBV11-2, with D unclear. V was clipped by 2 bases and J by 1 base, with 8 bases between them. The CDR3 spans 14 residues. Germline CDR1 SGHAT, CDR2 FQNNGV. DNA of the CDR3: TGTGCCAGCAGCTTATTCACCAGGAACACTGAAGCTTTCTTT. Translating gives CASSLFTRNTEAFF.